The 10 T cell receptor beta chains reported below all come from one sample, sequenced in a study of T-cell reconstitution after alpha-beta-depleted transplantation in children. Preparation of the TCRbeta library used unique molecular identifiers. One entry per CDR3 protein, called by TCRdb with MiXCR from the PCR reads. Here the sample spans some 600,000 distinct CDR3 sequences, approximately 13% being singletons. The sample in question was PBMCs, mostly from graft donor cells, obtained 360 days after TCRalphabeta/CD19-depleted stem cell transplant. The receptor source for this set is a male patient between 5 and 17 years old who had a stem cell transplant for acute myeloid leukemia, so the T cells may come from the graft donor.

At least ten counts were recorded for this clonotype. The chain joins TRBV14 to TRBJ2-7, with 10 bases that match TRBD2. CDR1 and CDR2 (germline): SGHDN, FVKESK. CDR3 size: 15 residues. V lost 3 bases to trimming and J lost 3 bases; unmatched junction nucleotides: 5. For the CDR3, the DNA is TGTGCCAGCAGCCACGTAGCGGGAGGTATCTACGAGCAGTACTTC. Translated, it gives CASSHVAGGIYEQYF.

The V call is TRBV6-9, the J call TRBJ2-2; 9 nucleotides agree with TRBD1. The CDR3 runs 16 residues. Germline CDR1 reads MNHGY; CDR2 reads SVAAGI. V lost 4 bases to trimming and J lost 5 bases; unmatched junction nucleotides: 8. The CDR3 reads CASSFLTGGQTGELFF. Here the CDR3 DNA reads TGTGCCAGCAGTTTTTTGACAGGGGGTCAAACCGGGGAGCTGTTTTTT.

This clonotype has a count of ten or more. The chain links TRBV20-1 to TRBJ2-3; no definite D call. Germline values: CDR1 DFQATT, CDR2 SNEGSKA (reference sequence). The V end was cut by 5 bases, the J end by 4 bases, with 7 bases between. There are 11 residues in the CDR3. The chain's CDR3 is CSAAGPDTQYF. For the CDR3, the DNA is TGCAGTGCTGCCGGCCCAGATACGCAGTATTTT.

This clonotype was observed many times. V and J are TRBV30 and TRBJ2-2; D not certain. From germline, CDR1 is GTSNPN and CDR2 SVGIG (reference sequence). This CDR3 is 14 amino acids long. V lost 3 bases to trimming and J lost 2 bases, with 10 bases between them. The CDR3 loop reads CAWRRSSNTGELFF. The DNA for the CDR3 is TGTGCCTGGAGGAGAAGTAGCAACACCGGGGAGCTGTTTTTT. Using reference TRBV30 and TRBJ2-2 for the parts outside the CDR3, the full variable domain is SQTIHQWPATLVQPVGSPLSLECTVEGTSNPNLYWYRQAAGRGLQLLFYSVGIGQISSEVPQNLSASRPQDRQFILSSKKLLLSDSGFYLCAWRRSSNTGELFFGEGSRLTVL.

This clonotype was detected a few times. The chain recombines TRBV7-2 with TRBJ2-7, with 10 nucleotides matching TRBD2. The CDR3 covers 17 residues. Germline loops: CDR1 SGHTA, CDR2 FQGNSA. The junction had 15 bases not matched to a gene; V was cut back by 5 bases and J by 5 bases. This CDR3 is CASSHHVISGRVNEQYF. The CDR3 DNA sequence: TGTGCCAGCAGCCACCACGTGATAAGCGGGAGGGTAAACGAGCAGTACTTC. Together with reference TRBV7-2 and TRBJ2-7, the CDR3 gives the full variable domain: GAGVSQSPSNKVTEKGKDVELRCDPISGHTALYWYRQSLGQGLEFLIYFQGNSAPDKSGLPSDRFSAERTGGSVSTLTIQRTQQEDSAVYLCASSHHVISGRVNEQYFGPGTRLTVT.

V usage is TRBV7-3 and J usage is TRBJ2-3, with 8 positions matching TRBD1. Germline V gene lookup returns CDR1 SGHTA and CDR2 FQGTGA. CDR3 size: 15 residues. The V segment lost 5 bases and the J segment 4 bases; nucleotides outside the gene matches: 8. CDR3 nucleotides: TGTGCCAGCAGCCCGATCGGACAGGGCGCAGATACGCAGTATTTT. Amino acid sequence: CASSPIGQGADTQYF.

The chain joins TRBV30 to TRBJ1-5, with D maybe TRBD1 (5 bases). This CDR3 contains 13 residues. Germline V gene sequence: CDR1 GTSNPN, CDR2 SVGIG (reference sequence). V lost 3 bases and J 3 bases, leaving 9 bases between the germline ends. In DNA form, the CDR3 reads TGTGCCTGGAGAGGAGGGGCCAATCAGCCCCAGCATTTT. This sequence encodes CAWRGGANQPQHF.

In this sample, this clonotype turned up a few times. The chain uses TRBV18 and TRBJ2-7; TRBD2 is a possible D gene (5 bases). Germline assignment: CDR1 KGHSH and CDR2 LQKENI. The germline V and J ends were trimmed by 6 bases and 5 bases, with 17 bases remaining between them. The CDR3 loop spans 14 amino acids. CDR3 amino acids: CASSSVREGNEQYF. DNA for the CDR3: TGTGCCAGCTCGTCAGTGAGGGAAGGGAACGAGCAGTACTTC.

This clonotype was seen at least ten times. The junction and the germline gene differ at one end; a read error may be behind it. The chain is built from TRBV25-1 and TRBJ2-7; D may correspond to TRBD1 or TRBD2 (5 bases each). CDR3 length: 13 residues. Germline CDR1 MGHDK, CDR2 SYGVNS. DNA of the CDR3: TGTGCCAGCAGTGTTGGAGGCTCGGGGCACCTCTATTTC. Translation gives CASSVGGSGHLYF.

This clonotype was seen more than once but under ten times. This chain joins TRBV9 and TRBJ2-7, with 11 bases lining up with TRBD2. The CDR3 spans 17 residues. With V trimmed by 2 bases and J by 2 bases, 9 bases remained unmatched. Germline V gene lookup returns CDR1 SGDLS and CDR2 YYNGEE. For the CDR3, the DNA is TGTGCCAGCAGCGTCGCTGGTCTAGCGGGAGGCCCCTACGAGCAGTACTTC. This codes for CASSVAGLAGGPYEQYF.